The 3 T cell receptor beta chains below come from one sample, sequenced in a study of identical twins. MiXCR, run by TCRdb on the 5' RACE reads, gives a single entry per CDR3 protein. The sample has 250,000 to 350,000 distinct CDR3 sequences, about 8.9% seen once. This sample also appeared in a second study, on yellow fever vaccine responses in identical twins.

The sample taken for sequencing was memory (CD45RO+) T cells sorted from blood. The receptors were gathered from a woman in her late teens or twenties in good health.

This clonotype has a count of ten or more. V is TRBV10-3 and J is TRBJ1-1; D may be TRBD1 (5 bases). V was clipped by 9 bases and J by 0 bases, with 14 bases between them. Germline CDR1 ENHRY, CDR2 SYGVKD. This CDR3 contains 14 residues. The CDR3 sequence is CAIRGMGMNTEAFF. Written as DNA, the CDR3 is TGTGCCATACGGGGGATGGGTATGAACACTGAAGCTTTCTTT.

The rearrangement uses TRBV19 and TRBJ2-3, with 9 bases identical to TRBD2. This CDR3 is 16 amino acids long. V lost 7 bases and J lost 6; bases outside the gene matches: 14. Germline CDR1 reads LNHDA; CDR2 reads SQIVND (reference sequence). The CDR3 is CASNSGSGLGSDTQYF. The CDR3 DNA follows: TGTGCCAGTAATAGCGGGAGTGGTTTGGGTTCGGATACGCAGTATTTT.

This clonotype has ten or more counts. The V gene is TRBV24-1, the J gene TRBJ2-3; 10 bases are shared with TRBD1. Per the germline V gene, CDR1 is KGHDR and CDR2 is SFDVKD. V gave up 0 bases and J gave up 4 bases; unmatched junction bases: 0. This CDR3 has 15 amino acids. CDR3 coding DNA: TGTGCCACCAGTGATTTGGGACAGGGGGCAGATACGCAGTATTTT. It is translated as CATSDLGQGADTQYF.